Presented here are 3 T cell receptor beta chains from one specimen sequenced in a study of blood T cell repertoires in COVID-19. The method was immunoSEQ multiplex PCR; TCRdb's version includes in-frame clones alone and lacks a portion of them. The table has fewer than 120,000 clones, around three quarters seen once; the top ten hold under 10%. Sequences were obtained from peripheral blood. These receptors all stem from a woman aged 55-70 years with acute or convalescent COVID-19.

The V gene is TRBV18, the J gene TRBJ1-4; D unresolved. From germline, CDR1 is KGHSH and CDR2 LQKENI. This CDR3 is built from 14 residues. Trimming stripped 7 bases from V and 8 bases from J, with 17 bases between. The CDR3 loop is CASFLDYGGEKLFF. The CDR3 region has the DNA TGTGCCAGCTTCTTAGATTACGGCGGGGAAAAACTGTTTTTT.

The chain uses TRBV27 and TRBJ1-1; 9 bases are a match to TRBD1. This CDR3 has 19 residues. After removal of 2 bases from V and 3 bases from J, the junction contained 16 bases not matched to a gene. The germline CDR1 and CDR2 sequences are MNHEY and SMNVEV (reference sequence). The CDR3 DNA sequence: TGTGCCAGCAGTTTAACACGGGGGACAGGGAGGTCTCGGGACACTGAAGCTTTCTTT. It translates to CASSLTRGTGRSRDTEAFF.

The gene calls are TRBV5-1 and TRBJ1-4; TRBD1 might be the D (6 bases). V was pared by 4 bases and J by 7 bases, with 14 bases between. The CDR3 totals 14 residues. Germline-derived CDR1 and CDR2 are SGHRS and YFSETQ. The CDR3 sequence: CASSGDTFGEKLFF. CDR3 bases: TGCGCCAGCAGCGGGGACACGTTTGGTGAAAAACTGTTTTTT.